Listed here is a single T cell receptor (beta chain). What it binds is unknown. Amplification used 60 Vbeta primers and 13 Jbeta primers. Measured with immunoSEQ multiplex PCR; TCRdb has only the in-frame clones, and not every one. The table for this sample gives more than 95,000 clones. The data are from a study of cytomegalovirus exposure and HLA in healthy donors. General study results and limits: Later examination showed HLA-associated TCR beta chains had greater clonal expansion than equally common others. Donor immune exposure was known only as CMV serostatus.

Healthy bone marrow donors made up the cohort. The donors, nominally healthy at sampling, likely had unrecorded immune exposures. CDR1 is SQVTM and CDR2 is ANQGSEA in the germline V gene. This CDR3 region has 14 residues. With V trimmed by 8 bases and J by 7 bases, 12 bases remained unmatched. This chain uses TRBV29-1 with TRBJ2-1; TRBD1 matches at 9 bases. The sample comprised PBMCs. This TCR came from a man between 18 and 35 years old in good health and CMV-seronegative. CDR3 sequence: CSFRGQGASNEQFF. The CDR3 bases are TGCAGCTTCAGGGGACAGGGAGCGAGTAATGAGCAGTTCTTC.